Detailed here is one T cell receptor beta chain. The antigen it binds to is not known. No base quality information exists; no much larger clone differs at one position. The sample is drawn from a study of control samples from healthy donors and cancer patients (dated by TCRdb to the early 2020s). CDR1 and CDR2, looked up from the germline V gene, are MNHEY and SVGAGI. Trimming accounts for 6 bases at V and 7 bases at J, while the number of junction bases matched to no gene is 5. Spanning cysteine to phenylalanine, the CDR3 consists of 14 amino acids. Only the CDR3 part of the read is kept: 42 bases, read in frame from the first base. Libraries were built with the immunoSEQ multiplex PCR assay. The table comes from immuneACCESS by way of TCRdb, which keeps in-frame sequences with V and J called. Part of the clones is missing from these tables; in studies checked, under half for an unresolved V gene and the rest for unknown reasons. In all, the sample holds some 170,000 clones, and roughly 95% of those were seen once. Approximately 1% of the sample is held by the ten biggest clonotypes.

The rearrangement joined TRBV6-5 to TRBJ1-6; 8 central nucleotides agree with TRBD1. Material: blood. This TCR came from a woman aged 25 to 45 in good health. CDR3 sequence: CASSKRQGNSPLHF. The nucleotide sequence is given as TGTGCCAGCAGCAAACGACAGGGGAATTCACCCCTCCACTTT.